The T cell receptor beta chain under discussion was sequenced for a study of shared clonotypes between healthy human individuals (dated by TCRdb to about 2020). For the wider study: The cohort comprised two women and a few men aged 18 to 49 years. For each donor, CD4 naive and CD4 memory were each run on three plates, CD8 naive on two plates, and CD8 memory on one plate. To estimate repertoire size and how much clonotype sharing occurs between individuals, the study deeply sequenced the blood TCR repertoires of five or six healthy adults. Libraries were prepared and TCR repertoires were sequenced by different laboratories using diverse techniques, in order to increase sequencing depth and limit assay-specific biases. Between about 0.8 and 9 billion PBMCs per donor were obtained by leukapheresis.

Turning to this clone: It has no known antigen specificity. No per-base quality is available; no much larger clone lies one base away.

TCR CDR3 regions were amplified from genomic DNA by multiplex PCR using the deep immunoSEQ assay. For each cell subset, the extracted genomic DNA was distributed evenly across all wells of several immunoSEQ 96-well plates, and each plate served as one replicate. For sorted subsets, each replicate PCR was loaded with roughly 200 ng genomic DNA, equivalent to 25,000 to 35,000 T cell genomes. The purified libraries were quantified using a Qubit 3.0 fluorometer, sized with a Bioanalyzer 2100, and then quantified again using the KAPA Library Quantification kit. Every immunoSEQ 96-well plate was sequenced on a dedicated single-read 150-cycle Illumina NextSeq 550 flow cell. Processing in the source paper ran as follows. Because the immunoSEQ output included only junctional sequences and no quality scores, the filtering could not be the same as the filtering used for full-length reads. Sequences were annotated with PyIR, a Python wrapper for IgBLAST v1.9, and V/J genes and CDR3 were assigned using IMGT germline references. Any read was removed if the V/J assignment was weak (E-value above 1e-6), the CDR3 was missing, or the read contained stop codons, out-of-frame junctions, or ambiguous translated residues. V3J clonotypes were defined by identical inferred V gene, J gene, and CDR3 amino acid sequence. The percentage overlap between two repertoires was calculated by dividing the number of shared unique clonotypes by the size of the smaller repertoire. Richness of each repertoire was evaluated using RTK rarefaction, the Chao1 estimator, and Recon v2.1 estimates of unobserved clonotypes. OLGA was used to compute generation probabilities for all TCRbeta clonotypes that the gDNA method yielded from four donors. Entries here come from immuneACCESS through TCRdb and include only in-frame sequences with V and J called. Some clones fail to appear in such tables; in the studies checked, an unresolved V gene covers under half of the shortfall, and the cause of the remainder is unknown. That table gives V, J and clone size, and the DNA gave D and trimming. For this sample the table gives some 1.5 million clones, of which roughly 96% were detected only once. In total, the top ten clones hold about 1.2% of the sample.

Reading from cysteine to phenylalanine, the CDR3 counts 13 amino acids. Here the CDR3 DNA is all that survives: 39 bases in frame from base 1. The trim is 1 base for V and 4 bases for J, with a gap of 8 bases between the germline ends. Overall results and qualifications from the work: Around 5.4% of naive CD4, 3% to 3.5% of naive CD8, about 2.1% of memory CD4, and around 0.4% of memory CD8 clonotypes were shared across four donors. Only blood was sampled, and tissue TCR repertoires likely differ from those in blood. Incomplete sequencing was indicated by rarefaction of sorted-subset datasets, despite the large sequencing depth. The small number of donors limited the genetic and exposure-history diversity represented. Naive subsets generally had larger estimated clonotype richness than memory subsets. Pairwise subsampling indicated that sequencing depth was expected to affect the degree of clonotype sharing among donors. Clonotypes shared by all four sorted-subset donors showed higher generation probabilities than non-shared clonotypes.

The donors were healthy, HIV-negative adults who had no recently reported acute infections or vaccinations. Only Caucasian adults living in Nashville, Tennessee, USA were represented among the donors. CD4+ T cells were enriched by magnetic negative selection; naive cells were then positively selected on CD45RA, and the negative fraction formed the memory subset. Blood was collected by leukapheresis, and PBMCs were isolated by Ficoll-Histopaque density gradient centrifugation and then cryopreserved in liquid nitrogen vapor phase. Analytical flow cytometry was used to check the purity and quantity of each magnetically sorted T cell population. Genomic DNA was isolated from each sorted fraction and quantified by UV absorbance on a Nanodrop 2000c.

This TCR was sampled from a young man in good health. The chain was built from TRBV5-3 and TRBJ1-1; a confident D gene designation cannot be given. TRBV5-3 is sorted into the ORF group, with uncertain function. Sample: naive CD4+ T cells sorted from blood. Read against the paper, the sample's cell subset or site label means: CD45RA+ positively selected. The bases read TGTGCCAGAAGCTTGACGGTATTCACTGAAGCTTTCTTT. This sequence encodes CARSLTVFTEAFF.